Listed below are T cell receptor beta chains from one sample, sequenced in a study of shared clonotypes between healthy human individuals. Using immunoSEQ multiplex PCR, the repertoire was profiled, and TCRdb retains in-frame clones only, with some absent. The table has about 2.3 million clones, 90% to 95% seen once. The sequenced material came from naive CD4+ T cells from PBMCs. The source is a man aged 18 to 30 in good health. Some clones in this sample may be carry-over from other donors' samples. The conserved cysteine and the conserved F or W are not part of the CDR3 here. D genes are given only for firm matches.

V gene: TRBV30; D gene: NA; J gene: NA; CDR3 protein: AWNGGSYEQY
V gene: TRBV28; D gene: TRBD2; J gene: TRBJ2-2; CDR3 protein: ASRRILAGYTGELF
V gene: TRBV5-1; D gene: TRBD1; J gene: TRBJ2-1; CDR3 protein: ASSLGVRTRDRAYNEQF
V gene: TRBV11-2; D gene: NA; J gene: TRBJ2-5; CDR3 protein: ASSLEGLGAQY
V gene: TRBV19; D gene: TRBD1; J gene: TRBJ2-7; CDR3 protein: ASSLRTTGERGSYEQY
V gene: TRBV28; D gene: NA; J gene: TRBJ1-5; CDR3 protein: ASSPTVGGLNNQPQH
V gene: TRBV6-5; D gene: NA; J gene: TRBJ2-3; CDR3 protein: ASSYARMATQY
V gene: TRBV5-1; D gene: NA; J gene: TRBJ2-3; CDR3 protein: ASSSTSRDTQY
V gene: TRBV5-1; D gene: NA; J gene: TRBJ2-3; CDR3 protein: ASSSGTDTQY
V gene: TRBV7-3; D gene: NA; J gene: TRBJ2-2; CDR3 protein: ASSTDMSGELF
V gene: TRBV7-9; D gene: NA; J gene: TRBJ2-7; CDR3 protein: ASSRAGTGVAYEQY
V gene: TRBV18; D gene: NA; J gene: TRBJ2-7; CDR3 protein: ASSPNRAGYEQY
V gene: TRBV6-6; D gene: NA; J gene: TRBJ2-7; CDR3 protein: ASSYVPGSYEQY
V gene: TRBV28; D gene: NA; J gene: TRBJ1-3; CDR3 protein: ASRHSLTSGNTIY
V gene: TRBV6-6; D gene: NA; J gene: TRBJ2-1; CDR3 protein: ASSPPHQGRNNEQF
V gene: TRBV6-1; D gene: NA; J gene: TRBJ2-5; CDR3 protein: ASSPRDTQYGTQY
V gene: TRBV20-1; D gene: NA; J gene: TRBJ1-5; CDR3 protein: SALSGQPQH
V gene: TRBV5-1; D gene: NA; J gene: TRBJ2-5; CDR3 protein: ASSYVGGETQY
V gene: TRBV5-1; D gene: TRBD2; J gene: TRBJ2-1; CDR3 protein: ASSLSGGLNEQF
V gene: TRBV9; D gene: NA; J gene: TRBJ1-6; CDR3 protein: ASSVGAVPNSPLH
V gene: TRBV19; D gene: TRBD2; J gene: TRBJ2-5; CDR3 protein: ASRLAGDHRETQY
V gene: TRBV5-1; D gene: NA; J gene: TRBJ1-1; CDR3 protein: ASSLGGEGAF
V gene: TRBV4-1; D gene: TRBD1; J gene: TRBJ2-7; CDR3 protein: ASSQDLLWTGGYEQY
V gene: TRBV28; D gene: NA; J gene: TRBJ1-1; CDR3 protein: ASSLGQRRAEAF
V gene: TRBV7-9; D gene: NA; J gene: TRBJ2-3; CDR3 protein: ASSSRLSGTDTQY
V gene: TRBV30; D gene: NA; J gene: TRBJ2-5; CDR3 protein: AWTVSGAGETQY
V gene: TRBV18; D gene: NA; J gene: TRBJ1-1; CDR3 protein: ASSPTGPPGDTEAF
V gene: TRBV5-4; D gene: TRBD2; J gene: TRBJ2-3; CDR3 protein: ASSLGPAGGPTDTQY
V gene: TRBV5-1; D gene: NA; J gene: TRBJ1-5; CDR3 protein: ASSLGSPNQPQH
V gene: TRBV19; D gene: NA; J gene: TRBJ1-1; CDR3 protein: ASSIGGTLNTEAF
V gene: TRBV6-5; D gene: TRBD1; J gene: TRBJ1-2; CDR3 protein: ASSFYSGQGGGYT